The source of this T cell receptor beta chain is a study of T cells in Graves' hyperthyroidism and ophthalmopathy. Study observations and caveats: In the blood, most expanded thyroid clonotypes above 0.001 appeared as well. Before onset, by a median of approximately 5.9 months, the model predicted ophthalmopathy.

RNA transcripts yielded amplified TCR beta CDR3 regions. The TCR CDR3 was amplified in a first-round RT-PCR using the HTBI primer set. MiXCR, run by TCRdb on the multiplex PCR reads, gives a single entry per CDR3 protein. The data show about 680,000 distinct CDR3 sequences, over 35% seen once. Worth noting for this clonotype: Its matching antigen is unknown.

Germline assignment: CDR1 SGHTA and CDR2 FQGNSA. The CDR3 is 16 amino acids. With 1 base clipped from V and 2 bases from J, the junction kept 7 bases outside the gene matches. Cells are PBMCs isolated from more than 8.5 ml of fresh blood. What was sequenced was blood. The chain uses TRBV7-2 and TRBJ2-7; 8 nucleotides agree with TRBD1. The clonotype originates from a woman aged 40 to 49 with Graves' hyperthyroidism. CDR3 sequence: CASSLDGAGGAYEQYF. DNA for the CDR3: TGTGCCAGCAGCTTAGATGGGGCAGGGGGCGCCTACGAGCAGTACTTC.